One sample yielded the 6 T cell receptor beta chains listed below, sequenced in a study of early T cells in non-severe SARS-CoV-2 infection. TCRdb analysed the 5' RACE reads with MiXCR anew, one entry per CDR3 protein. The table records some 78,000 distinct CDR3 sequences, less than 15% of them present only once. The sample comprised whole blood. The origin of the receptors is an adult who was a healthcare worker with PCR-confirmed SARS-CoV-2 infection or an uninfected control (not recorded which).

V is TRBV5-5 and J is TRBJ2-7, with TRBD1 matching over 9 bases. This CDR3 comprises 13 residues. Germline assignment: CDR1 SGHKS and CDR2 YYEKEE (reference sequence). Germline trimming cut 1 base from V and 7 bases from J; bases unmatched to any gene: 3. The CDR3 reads CASSLTGGVEQYF. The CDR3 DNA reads TGTGCCAGCAGCTTGACAGGGGGCGTGGAGCAGTACTTC.

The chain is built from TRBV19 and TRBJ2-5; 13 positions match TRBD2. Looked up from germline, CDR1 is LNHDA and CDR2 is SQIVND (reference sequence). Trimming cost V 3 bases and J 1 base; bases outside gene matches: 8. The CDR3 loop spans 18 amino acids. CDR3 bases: TGTGCCAGTAGTATCACTAGCGGGGGGGTACCGGTCCAAGAGACCCAGTACTTC. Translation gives CASSITSGGVPVQETQYF.

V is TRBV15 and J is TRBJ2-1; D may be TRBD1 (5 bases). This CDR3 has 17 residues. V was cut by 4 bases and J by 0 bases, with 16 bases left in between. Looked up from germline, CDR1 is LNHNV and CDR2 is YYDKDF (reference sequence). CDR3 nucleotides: TGTGCCACCAGCACTAGACAGCAATCCTTCTCCTACAATGAGCAGTTCTTC. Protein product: CATSTRQQSFSYNEQFF.

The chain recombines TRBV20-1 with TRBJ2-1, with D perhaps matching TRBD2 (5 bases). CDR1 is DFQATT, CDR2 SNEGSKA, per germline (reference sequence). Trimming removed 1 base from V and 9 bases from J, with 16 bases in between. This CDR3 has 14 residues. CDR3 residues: CSARGIIREAEQFF. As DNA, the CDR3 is TGCAGTGCTAGAGGGATTATCCGGGAAGCTGAGCAGTTCTTC.

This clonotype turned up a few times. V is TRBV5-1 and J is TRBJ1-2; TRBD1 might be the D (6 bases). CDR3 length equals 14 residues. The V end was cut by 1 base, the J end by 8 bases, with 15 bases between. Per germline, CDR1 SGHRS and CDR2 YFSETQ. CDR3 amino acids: CASSLTTTGHGYTF. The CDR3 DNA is TGCGCCAGCAGCTTGACAACAACAGGGCACGGCTACACCTTC.

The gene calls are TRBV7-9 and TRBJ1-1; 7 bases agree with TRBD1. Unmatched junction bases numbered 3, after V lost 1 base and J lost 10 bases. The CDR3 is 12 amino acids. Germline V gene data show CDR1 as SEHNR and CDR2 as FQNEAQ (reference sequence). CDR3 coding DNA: TGTGCCAGCAGCTTAGGACAGGGAGCAGCTTTCTTT. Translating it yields CASSLGQGAAFF.